This record covers a single T cell receptor (beta chain). TCRbeta library preparation incorporated unique molecular identifiers. TCRdb reprocessed the PCR reads via MiXCR and lists one record per CDR3 protein. The sample shows hundreds of thousands of distinct CDR3 sequences, approximately 29% of them seen only once. This entry is derived from a study of T-cell reconstitution after alpha-beta-depleted transplantation in children. Germline CDR1 is MNHNS and CDR2 is SASEGT. V shed 8 bases, J shed 9 bases, and the junction held 7 bases outside the gene matches. The CDR3 extends over 12 amino acids. The V gene is TRBV6-1, the J gene TRBJ1-5; TRBD1 matches 7 bases. The material sequenced was PBMCs from the stem cell graft donor, taken from the stem cell graft. The receptor was derived from a human donor who donated a stem cell graft to a child with aplastic anemia. For the CDR3, the DNA is TGTGCCAGCCGGGACAGCGGTCGGCCCCAGCATTTT. Amino acids: CASRDSGRPQHF.